The 12 T cell receptor beta chains reported below all come from one sample, sequenced in a study of T cell repertoires in aging, cancer and after chemotherapy. Amplification of TCR beta used genomic DNA extracted from peripheral blood. TRB rearrangements spanning V, D and J were amplified using mixed TRB-A/B primers. TCRdb re-analysed the multiplex PCR reads in MiXCR, keeping a single row per CDR3 protein. The table lists about 6,200 distinct CDR3 sequences, around 30% of them singletons. The sample was blood. Every receptor here comes from a human donor with a blood cancer.

This clonotype was observed a handful of times. The rearrangement links TRBV14 to TRBJ2-5; 10 bases map to TRBD2. This CDR3 has 14 residues. V was pared by 5 bases and J by 5 bases, with 5 bases of the junction left unmatched. Germline V gives CDR1 SGHDN, CDR2 FVKESK. CDR3 sequence reads: CASSFSGRLETQYF. As DNA, the CDR3 is TGTGCCAGCAGCTTTAGCGGGAGGTTGGAGACCCAGTACTTC. The variable domain in full, completed from reference TRBV14 and TRBJ2-5, reads EAGVTQFPSHSVIEKGQTVTLRCDPISGHDNLYWYRRVMGKEIKFLLHFVKESKQDESGMPNNRFLAERTGGTYSTLKVQPAELEDSGVYFCASSFSGRLETQYFGPGTRLLVL.

J is TRBJ1-2 and V is TRBV20-1; 8 nucleotides agree with TRBD1. V shed 3 bases, J shed 4 bases, and the junction held 10 bases outside the gene matches. CDR1 and CDR2 (germline): DFQATT, SNEGSKA (reference sequence). The CDR3 length is 15 residues. This chain's CDR3 is CSASITGGVGYGYTF. For the CDR3, the DNA is TGCAGTGCTAGTATTACAGGGGGAGTCGGCTATGGCTACACCTTC.

This clonotype is labeled medium-sized. V gene TRBV12-3 or TRBV12-4 combines with J gene TRBJ2-2; the D gene could be TRBD1 or TRBD2 (6 bases each). V lost 6 bases to trimming and J lost 6 bases, with 17 bases between them. This CDR3 spans 15 amino acids. CDR3 amino acids: CASRYRAGGAGELFF. DNA for the CDR3: TGTGCCAGCAGGTACAGGGCCGGCGGGGCCGGGGAGCTGTTTTTT.

The rearrangement joins TRBV28 to TRBJ2-1; 10 positions agree with TRBD2. J lost 5 bases, V lost 5 bases, and 6 bases had no gene match. Germline CDR1 MDHEN, CDR2 SYDVKM. This CDR3 spans 15 amino acids. CDR3 sequence reads: CASSAHGTSDNEQFF. For the CDR3, the DNA is TGTGCCAGCAGTGCCCACGGGACTAGCGACAATGAGCAGTTCTTC.

This clonotype was observed a few times. The V gene is TRBV15, the J gene TRBJ1-1; D gene unclear. V lost 1 base and J lost 0, with 9 bases in between. CDR3 length: 15 residues. Germline values: CDR1 LNHNV, CDR2 YYDKDF (reference sequence). The CDR3 region is CATSRGGEMNTEAFF. The CDR3 bases are TGTGCCACCAGCAGAGGTGGTGAGATGAACACTGAAGCTTTCTTT.

This clonotype showed up just a few times. The chain has TRBV18 and TRBJ1-1, with a possible D match to TRBD1 (5 bases). The CDR3 is 13 residues long. V was shortened by 1 base and J by 7 bases, with 10 bases between the two germline ends. Germline CDR1 and CDR2: KGHSH and LQKENI. In DNA form, the CDR3 reads TGTGCCAGCTCACCACTCGACAGAGTTGAAGCTTTCTTT. Its protein is CASSPLDRVEAFF. Filled out from reference TRBV18 and TRBJ1-1, the complete variable domain reads NAGVMQNPRHLVRRRGQEARLRCSPMKGHSHVYWYRQLPEEGLKFMVYLQKENIIDESGMPKERFSAEFPKEGPSILRIQQVVRGDSAAYFCASSPLDRVEAFFGQGTRLTVV.

Comment on this clonotype: A much bigger clone sits one base away, suggesting this may be a read error. The chain recombines TRBV6-2 or TRBV6-3 with TRBJ2-1; D remains unclear. The CDR3 is made up of 12 amino acids. Per the germline V gene, CDR1 is MNHEY and CDR2 is SVGEGT. Between the trimmed V and J ends, which lost 7 bases and 4 bases, there was a span of 8 bases. In nucleotides, the CDR3 is TGTGCCAGCATCAGACTGTACAATGAGCAGTTCTTC. Protein sequence: CASIRLYNEQFF.

The rearrangement links TRBV6-4 to TRBJ2-1; 13 positions match TRBD2. The germline CDR1 and CDR2 sequences are MRHNA and SNTAGT. J gave up 9 bases and V 5 bases, and 4 bases lay outside the gene matches. There are 14 residues in the CDR3. The CDR3 is CASSSGTSGTEQFF. The DNA of the CDR3 is TGTGCCAGCAGTTCCGGGACTAGCGGGACTGAGCAGTTCTTC.

By share, this clonotype ranks as medium-sized (0.01 to 0.1%). The V and J genes are TRBV6-2 or TRBV6-3 and TRBJ2-3; 9 bases map to TRBD2. This CDR3 has 17 residues. J lost 2 bases, V lost 2 bases, and 8 bases had no gene match. Germline V gene lookup returns CDR1 MNHEY and CDR2 SVGEGT. The CDR3 DNA is TGTGCCAGCAGTTACCGACCCCTAGCGGGACTCACAGATACGCAGTATTTT. The encoded protein is CASSYRPLAGLTDTQYF.

This clonotype has more than one count but fewer than ten. The gene calls are TRBV12-3 or TRBV12-4 and TRBJ2-7, with 10 bases lining up with TRBD1. V dropped 5 bases and J dropped 3; count of bases not matched to a gene: 10. The CDR3 spans 16 residues. The CDR3: CASSPAGDRGHYEQYF. The CDR3, as DNA: TGTGCCAGCAGTCCCGCCGGGGACAGGGGCCACTACGAGCAGTACTTC.

The V and J genes are TRBV20-1 and TRBJ1-3; D ambiguous. Germline values: CDR1 DFQATT, CDR2 SNEGSKA (reference sequence). With 5 bases removed from V and 5 bases from J, the gap between germline ends came to 10 bases. CDR3 length: 12 residues. The CDR3 loop reads CSAAVSRNTIYF. CDR3 sequence (DNA): TGCAGTGCTGCAGTGTCCCGAAACACCATATATTTT.

The rearrangement uses TRBV28 and TRBJ2-7; 9 nucleotides match TRBD2. J lost 3 bases, V lost 6 bases, and 6 bases had no gene match. Germline values: CDR1 MDHEN, CDR2 SYDVKM. This CDR3 contains 14 residues. CDR3 DNA sequence: TGTGCCAGCAGCCCCTGGCGGGAGGGCTACGAGCAGTACTTC. Translated, it gives CASSPWREGYEQYF.